These T cell receptor beta chains were read from a single sample in a study of shared clonotypes between healthy human individuals. Assay used: immunoSEQ multiplex PCR; TCRdb lists only in-frame clones, some missing. Seen here are around 690,000 clones, roughly 88% observed once, and the top ten hold less than 40%. Sequenced material: memory CD8+ T cells from PBMCs. Source of these receptors: a man aged 18 to 29 in good health. Some clones in this sample may be carry-over from other donors' samples. CDR3s include the opening cysteine and the closing phenylalanine or tryptophan. The D gene is left open where the match is weak. For some rows the clone size is stated as once, few or many, or as a class when expanded; others skip it.

J: TRBJ2-7; size: .; D: TRBD2; V: TRBV2; CDR3: CASREGLAGRYEQYF; DNA: TGTGCCAGCAGAGAAGGACTAGCGGGACGATACGAGCAGTACTTC
J: TRBJ2-7; size: .; D: .; V: TRBV6-5; CDR3: CASSYSRTGSEQYF; DNA: TGTGCCAGCAGTTACTCCCGAACGGGGTCCGAGCAGTACTTC
J: TRBJ1-2; size: .; D: .; V: TRBV7-9; CDR3: CASSYLRTNYGYTF; DNA: TGTGCCAGCAGCTACCTGCGGACCAACTATGGCTACACCTTC
J: TRBJ1-4; size: .; D: TRBD1; V: TRBV11-2; CDR3: CASSGRTGVNEKLFF; DNA: TGTGCCAGCAGCGGCAGGACAGGAGTCAATGAAAAACTGTTTTTT
J: TRBJ2-2; size: .; D: .; V: TRBV5-4; CDR3: CASSLEQGAGELFF; DNA: TGTGCCAGCAGCTTGGAACAGGGAGCCGGGGAGCTGTTTTTT
J: TRBJ1-5; size: .; D: TRBD1; V: TRBV19; CDR3: CASTPTGDGDRNNQPQHF; DNA: TGTGCCAGTACCCCCACGGGGGACGGGGACAGAAATAATCAGCCCCAGCATTTT
J: TRBJ1-1; size: few; D: TRBD1; V: TRBV19; CDR3: CASSIVRDRATEAFF; DNA: TGTGCCAGTAGTATAGTCCGGGACAGGGCCACTGAAGCTTTCTTT
J: TRBJ2-7; size: once; D: .; V: TRBV2; CDR3: CASSEARRSSYEQYF; DNA: TGTGCCAGCAGTGAAGCGCGTCGCAGCTCCTACGAGCAGTACTTC
J: TRBJ2-1; size: .; D: .; V: TRBV11-3; CDR3: CASSPKAGTYNEQFF; DNA: TGTGCCAGCAGCCCCAAAGCGGGCACCTACAATGAGCAGTTCTTC
J: TRBJ2-7; size: .; D: .; V: TRBV7-9; CDR3: CASSSFSGTVSYEQYF; DNA: TGTGCCAGCAGCTCCTTCTCCGGGACGGTCTCCTACGAGCAGTACTTC
J: TRBJ1-2; size: .; D: .; V: TRBV7-9; CDR3: CASSPGTDYGYTF; DNA: TGTGCCAGCAGTCCTGGGACGGACTATGGCTACACCTTC
J: TRBJ2-2; size: .; D: .; V: TRBV29-1; CDR3: CSVIPEQGGNTGELFF; DNA: TGCAGCGTTATCCCCGAGCAGGGGGGGAACACCGGGGAGCTGTTTTTT
J: TRBJ2-2; size: once; D: .; V: TRBV19; CDR3: CASSITYWAGEHQAGELFF; DNA: TGTGCCAGTAGTATAACTTATTGGGCAGGGGAACACCAAGCCGGGGAGCTGTTTTTT
J: TRBJ2-1; size: .; D: .; V: TRBV11-2; CDR3: CASSWGSLNEQFF; DNA: TGTGCCAGCAGCTGGGGCTCGCTAAATGAGCAGTTCTTC
J: TRBJ2-3; size: .; D: TRBD2; V: TRBV9; CDR3: CASSERTSAGTDTQYF; DNA: TGTGCCAGCAGCGAGAGGACTAGCGCGGGCACAGATACGCAGTATTTT
J: TRBJ2-7; size: once; D: .; V: TRBV27; CDR3: CASSPLDLEYEQYF; DNA: TGTGCCAGCAGCCCGCTCGACCTGGAGTACGAGCAGTACTTC
J: TRBJ2-3; size: .; D: .; V: TRBV7-9; CDR3: CASSSAGEPYTDTQYF; DNA: TGTGCCAGCAGCTCAGCGGGCGAGCCTTACACAGATACGCAGTATTTT
J: TRBJ2-7; size: .; D: TRBD2; V: TRBV9; CDR3: CASSVEAGGLEQYF; DNA: TGTGCCAGCAGCGTAGAGGCGGGAGGCCTAGAGCAGTACTTC
J: TRBJ2-7; size: .; D: .; V: TRBV5-1; CDR3: CASRNGPVKGQYF; DNA: TGCGCCAGCAGGAACGGGCCGGTCAAGGGGCAGTACTTC
J: TRBJ2-1; size: .; D: .; V: TRBV2; CDR3: CASTGDSNSYNEQFF; DNA: TGTGCCAGCACAGGGGACTCCAACTCCTACAATGAGCAGTTCTTC
J: TRBJ2-3; size: .; D: TRBD2; V: TRBV9; CDR3: CASSGFGGRAPDTQYF; DNA: TGTGCCAGCAGCGGTTTTGGCGGGAGGGCACCAGATACGCAGTATTTT
J: TRBJ2-3; size: .; D: .; V: TRBV11-2; CDR3: CASSLDNQASTDTQYF; DNA: TGTGCCAGCAGCTTAGATAATCAGGCTAGCACAGATACGCAGTATTTT
J: TRBJ2-1; size: .; D: TRBD2; V: TRBV10-3; CDR3: CAILAGGPTYNEQFF; DNA: TGTGCCATCCTAGCGGGAGGGCCTACCTACAATGAGCAGTTCTTC
J: TRBJ2-2; size: .; D: .; V: TRBV5-8; CDR3: CASSNGPVVAGELFF; DNA: TGTGCCAGCAGCAACGGGCCGGTGGTGGCCGGGGAGCTGTTTTTT
J: TRBJ2-2; size: .; D: .; V: TRBV9; CDR3: CASSVKGELFF; DNA: TGTGCCAGCAGCGTGAAGGGGGAGCTGTTTTTT
J: TRBJ2-3; size: .; D: TRBD2; V: TRBV7-3; CDR3: CASSLTSAGADTQYF; DNA: TGTGCCAGCAGCTTAACGTCGGCGGGAGCAGATACGCAGTATTTT
J: TRBJ1-5; size: .; D: .; V: TRBV16; CDR3: CASSQSTDYEDQPQHF; DNA: TGTGCCAGCAGCCAATCGACAGATTATGAAGACCAGCCCCAGCATTTT
J: TRBJ2-3; size: .; D: .; V: TRBV7-6; CDR3: CASSWSDLPDTQYF; DNA: TGTGCCAGCAGCTGGTCCGACCTTCCAGATACGCAGTATTTT
J: TRBJ2-7; size: .; D: .; V: TRBV10-3; CDR3: CAISDVGSSREQYF; DNA: TGTGCCATCAGTGATGTCGGGAGCAGCCGCGAGCAGTACTTC
J: TRBJ1-2; size: .; D: TRBD1; V: TRBV6-5; CDR3: CASSYSAGGGGYTF; DNA: TGTGCCAGCAGTTACTCAGCAGGGGGAGGTGGCTACACCTTC
J: TRBJ2-1; size: .; D: TRBD2; V: TRBV4-2; CDR3: CASSQELREGSYNEQFF; DNA: TGTGCCAGCAGCCAAGAGTTACGGGAGGGCTCCTACAATGAGCAGTTCTTC
J: TRBJ1-4; size: .; D: .; V: TRBV27; CDR3: CASSLGYGGLGEKLFF; DNA: TGTGCCAGCAGTTTAGGATACGGGGGTTTAGGTGAAAAACTGTTTTTT
J: TRBJ2-3; size: .; D: TRBD2; V: TRBV9; CDR3: CASSESGGAADTQYF; DNA: TGTGCCAGCAGCGAGTCGGGAGGGGCGGCAGATACGCAGTATTTT
J: TRBJ2-7; size: once; D: TRBD1; V: TRBV19; CDR3: CASLTGVGAYEQYF; DNA: TGTGCCAGCCTCACAGGGGTTGGAGCCTACGAGCAGTACTTC
J: TRBJ2-1; size: .; D: TRBD2; V: TRBV19; CDR3: CASSVLAGVRDEQFF; DNA: TGTGCCAGTAGTGTACTAGCGGGAGTGCGGGATGAGCAGTTCTTC
J: TRBJ2-2; size: .; D: TRBD2; V: TRBV7-2; CDR3: CASSLGAGGPSTGELFF; DNA: TGTGCCAGCAGCTTAGGAGCGGGAGGGCCAAGCACCGGGGAGCTGTTTTTT
J: TRBJ2-5; size: .; D: TRBD1; V: TRBV4-1; CDR3: CASSPGQGQETQYF; DNA: TGCGCCAGCAGCCCGGGACAGGGCCAAGAGACCCAGTACTTC
J: TRBJ2-7; size: .; D: TRBD2; V: TRBV9; CDR3: CASSVGQGGEQYF; DNA: TGTGCCAGCAGCGTAGGGCAGGGAGGGGAGCAGTACTTC
J: TRBJ1-2; size: .; D: .; V: TRBV27; CDR3: CASSRQESWYGYTF; DNA: TGTGCCAGCAGTCGACAGGAATCATGGTATGGCTACACCTTC
J: TRBJ2-1; size: .; D: .; V: TRBV6-4; CDR3: CASGVGTGSSYNEQFF; DNA: TGTGCCAGCGGCGTGGGGACGGGAAGCTCCTACAATGAGCAGTTCTTC
J: TRBJ2-3; size: .; D: TRBD1; V: TRBV7-9; CDR3: CASSSRDRGILADTQYF; DNA: TGTGCCAGCAGCTCCCGGGACAGGGGGATATTAGCAGATACGCAGTATTTT
J: TRBJ2-3; size: .; D: TRBD1; V: TRBV7-9; CDR3: CASSPPTGPNTDTQYF; DNA: TGTGCCAGCAGCCCACCGACAGGGCCAAACACAGATACGCAGTATTTT
J: TRBJ2-1; size: .; D: .; V: TRBV9; CDR3: CASSAPILTGINNEQFF; DNA: TGTGCCAGCAGCGCACCGATCTTAACCGGGATTAACAATGAGCAGTTCTTC
J: TRBJ2-3; size: .; D: .; V: TRBV9; CDR3: CASSGRLGLGGDTQYF; DNA: TGTGCCAGCAGCGGACGACTGGGCCTCGGTGGAGATACGCAGTATTTT
J: TRBJ1-5; size: .; D: TRBD1; V: TRBV27; CDR3: CASTFLTITAGQGNQPQHF; DNA: TGTGCCAGCACCTTTCTAACAATCACCGCGGGACAGGGGAATCAGCCCCAGCATTTT
J: TRBJ2-1; size: .; D: TRBD1; V: TRBV6-4; CDR3: CASGQQGSSYNEQFF; DNA: TGTGCCAGCGGACAACAGGGGAGCTCCTACAATGAGCAGTTCTTC
J: TRBJ1-2; size: .; D: TRBD1; V: TRBV2; CDR3: CASSPQGGLLDGYTF; DNA: TGTGCCAGCAGTCCCCAGGGGGGACTCCTCGATGGCTACACCTTC
J: TRBJ2-7; size: .; D: TRBD1; V: TRBV11-2; CDR3: CASSNGTGRAYEQYF; DNA: TGTGCCAGCAGCAACGGGACAGGACGTGCCTACGAGCAGTACTTC
J: TRBJ2-5; size: .; D: .; V: TRBV7-9; CDR3: CASSSRVGESETQYF; DNA: TGTGCCAGCTCCAGCCGAGTGGGAGAGTCGGAGACCCAGTACTTC
J: TRBJ2-1; size: .; D: .; V: TRBV11-2; CDR3: CASSQEANEQFF; DNA: TGTGCCAGCAGCCAGGAGGCTAATGAGCAGTTCTTC